This T cell receptor (beta chain) appears in the sequencing data of a study of blood T cells in healthy people across ages. The study's findings and limits: Among long-lived donors, naive CD4+ cells were more numerous and diversity higher than in aged donors. Measured against age, TCR beta diversity per million T cells decreased in a roughly linear manner.

Comment on this clonotype: No antigen is known for it.

Per the germline V gene, CDR1 is SNHLY and CDR2 is FYNNEI. There are 15 residues in the CDR3. V shed 5 bases and J shed 4 bases, with 17 bases lying between them. A second PCR, run for about 7 to 11 cycles, used a sample-barcoded 5' primer plus a J-beta primer mix. Each CDR3 protein gets one entry after TCRdb re-called the 5' RACE reads with MiXCR. The data hold 600,000 to 1,000,000 distinct CDR3 sequences, with roughly 25% observed a single time. The data also belong to a second study, concerning T cells of mothers and their children. Turning to that study: Researchers put all of the extracted RNA into cDNA synthesis, using roughly 1.5 ug per 15 ul.

The V and J genes are TRBV2 and TRBJ2-5, with D uncertain. The clonotype comes from a boy aged 5-17 years in good health. The material sequenced was blood. The CDR3 DNA reads TGTGCCAGCAGTTACCGATTATCAAGAGCAGAGACCCAGTACTTC. Translating it yields CASSYRLSRAETQYF.